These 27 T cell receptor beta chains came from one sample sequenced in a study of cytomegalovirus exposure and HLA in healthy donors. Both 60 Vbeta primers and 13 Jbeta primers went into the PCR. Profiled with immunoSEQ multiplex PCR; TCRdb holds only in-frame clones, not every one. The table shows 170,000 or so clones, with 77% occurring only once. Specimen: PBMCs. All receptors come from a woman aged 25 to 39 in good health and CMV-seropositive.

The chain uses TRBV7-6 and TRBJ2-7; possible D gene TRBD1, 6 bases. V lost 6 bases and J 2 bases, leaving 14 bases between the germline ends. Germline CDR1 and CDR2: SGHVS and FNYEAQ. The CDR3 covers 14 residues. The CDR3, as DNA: TGTGCCAGCAGTCGTACCAGGGACACCTACGAGCAGTACTTC. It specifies CASSRTRDTYEQYF.

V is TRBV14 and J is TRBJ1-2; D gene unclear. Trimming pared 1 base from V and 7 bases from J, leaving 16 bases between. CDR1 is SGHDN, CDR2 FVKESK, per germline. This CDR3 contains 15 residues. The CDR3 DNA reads TGTGCCAGCAGCCAAGCCCCGGTCCCTTACAGTGGCTACACCTTC. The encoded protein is CASSQAPVPYSGYTF.

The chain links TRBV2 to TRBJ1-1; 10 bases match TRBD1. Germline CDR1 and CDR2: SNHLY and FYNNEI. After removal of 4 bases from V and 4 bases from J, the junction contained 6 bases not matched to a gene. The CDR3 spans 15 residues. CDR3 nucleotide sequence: TGTGCCAGCAGTGCCCGACAGGGGGCTGCCACTGAAGCTTTCTTT. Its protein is CASSARQGAATEAFF.

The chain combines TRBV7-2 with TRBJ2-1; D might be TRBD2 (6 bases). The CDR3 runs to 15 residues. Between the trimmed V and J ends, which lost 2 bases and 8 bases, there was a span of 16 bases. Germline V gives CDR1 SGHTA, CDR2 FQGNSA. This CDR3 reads CASSLLGGGVDEQFF. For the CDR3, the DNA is TGTGCCAGCAGCTTATTGGGGGGAGGTGTGGATGAGCAGTTCTTC. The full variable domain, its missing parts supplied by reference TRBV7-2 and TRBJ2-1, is GAGVSQSPSNKVTEKGKDVELRCDPISGHTALYWYRQSLGQGLEFLIYFQGNSAPDKSGLPSDRFSAERTGGSVSTLTIQRTQQEDSAVYLCASSLLGGGVDEQFFGPGTRLTVL.

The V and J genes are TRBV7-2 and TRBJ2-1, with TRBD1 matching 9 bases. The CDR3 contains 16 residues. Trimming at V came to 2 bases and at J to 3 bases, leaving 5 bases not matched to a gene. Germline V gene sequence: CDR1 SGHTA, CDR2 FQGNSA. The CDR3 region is CASSLQVGQGYNEQFF. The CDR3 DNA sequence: TGTGCCAGCAGCTTACAGGTGGGACAGGGCTACAATGAGCAGTTCTTC.

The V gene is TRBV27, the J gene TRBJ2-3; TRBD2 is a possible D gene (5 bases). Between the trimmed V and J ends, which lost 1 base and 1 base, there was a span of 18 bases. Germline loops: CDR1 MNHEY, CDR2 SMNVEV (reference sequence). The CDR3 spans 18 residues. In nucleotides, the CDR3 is TGTGCCAGCAGTTTATATTTTAGCGCAGTCAAACGCACAGATACGCAGTATTTT. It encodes CASSLYFSAVKRTDTQYF.

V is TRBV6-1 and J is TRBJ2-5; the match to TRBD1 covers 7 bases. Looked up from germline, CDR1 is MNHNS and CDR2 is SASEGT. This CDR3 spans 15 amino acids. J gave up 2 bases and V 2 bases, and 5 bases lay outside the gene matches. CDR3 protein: CASSETGVRQETQYF. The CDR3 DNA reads TGTGCCAGCAGTGAAACAGGGGTCCGTCAAGAGACCCAGTACTTC.

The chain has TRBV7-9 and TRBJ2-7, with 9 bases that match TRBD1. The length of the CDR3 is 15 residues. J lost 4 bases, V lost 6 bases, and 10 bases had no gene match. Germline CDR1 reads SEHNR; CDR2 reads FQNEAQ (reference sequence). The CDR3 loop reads CASRPYRGREYEQYF. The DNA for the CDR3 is TGTGCCAGCAGACCCTACAGGGGGCGCGAGTACGAGCAGTACTTC.

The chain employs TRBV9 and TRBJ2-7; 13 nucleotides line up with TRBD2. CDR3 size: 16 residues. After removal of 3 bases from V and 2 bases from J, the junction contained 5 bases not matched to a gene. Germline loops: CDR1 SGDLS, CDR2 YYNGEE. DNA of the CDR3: TGTGCCAGCAGCGCTACCGGGACTAGCGGGACCTACGAGCAGTACTTC. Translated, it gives CASSATGTSGTYEQYF.

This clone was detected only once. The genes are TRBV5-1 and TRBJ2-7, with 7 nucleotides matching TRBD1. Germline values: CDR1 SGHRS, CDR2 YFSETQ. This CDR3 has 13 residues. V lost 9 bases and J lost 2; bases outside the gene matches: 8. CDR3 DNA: TGCGCCACCTCCCGGGACAGCACCTACGAGCAGTACTTC. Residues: CATSRDSTYEQYF.

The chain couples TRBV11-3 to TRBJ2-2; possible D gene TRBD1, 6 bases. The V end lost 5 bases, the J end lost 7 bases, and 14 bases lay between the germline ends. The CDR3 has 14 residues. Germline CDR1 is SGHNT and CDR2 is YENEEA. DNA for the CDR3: TGTGCCAGCAGCCGAAACAGGGTTGACGGGGAGCTGTTTTTT. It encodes CASSRNRVDGELFF.

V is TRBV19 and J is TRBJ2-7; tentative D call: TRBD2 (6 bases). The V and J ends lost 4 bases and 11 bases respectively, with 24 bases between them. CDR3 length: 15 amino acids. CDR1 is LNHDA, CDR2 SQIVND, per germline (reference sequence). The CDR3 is CASSTTPGKDYKKYF. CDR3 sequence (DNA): TGTGCCAGTAGTACCACCCCGGGGAAGGACTACAAGAAGTACTTC.

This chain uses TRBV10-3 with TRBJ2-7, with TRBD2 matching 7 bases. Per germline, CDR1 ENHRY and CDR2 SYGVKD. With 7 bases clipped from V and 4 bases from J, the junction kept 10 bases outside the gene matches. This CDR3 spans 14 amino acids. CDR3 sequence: CAITPERGLYEQYF. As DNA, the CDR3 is TGTGCCATCACTCCGGAGCGGGGCTTATACGAGCAGTACTTC.

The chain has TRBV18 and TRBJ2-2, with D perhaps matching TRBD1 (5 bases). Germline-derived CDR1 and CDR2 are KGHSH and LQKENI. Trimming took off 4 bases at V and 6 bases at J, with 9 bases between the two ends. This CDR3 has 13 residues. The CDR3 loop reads CASSRQGAGELFF. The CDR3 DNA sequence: TGTGCCAGCTCACGGCAGGGCGCCGGGGAGCTGTTTTTT.

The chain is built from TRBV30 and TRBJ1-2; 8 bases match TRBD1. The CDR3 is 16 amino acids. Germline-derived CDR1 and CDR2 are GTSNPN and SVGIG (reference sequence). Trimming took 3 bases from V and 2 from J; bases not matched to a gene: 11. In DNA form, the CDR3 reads TGTGCCTGGAGACCTAGGGACAGGCTTCCCAACTATGGCTACACCTTC. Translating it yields CAWRPRDRLPNYGYTF.

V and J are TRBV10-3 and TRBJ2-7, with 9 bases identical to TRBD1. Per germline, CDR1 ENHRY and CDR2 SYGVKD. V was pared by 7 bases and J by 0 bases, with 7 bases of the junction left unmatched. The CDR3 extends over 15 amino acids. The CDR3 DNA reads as TGTGCCATCACCGAGGACAGGGGAAGCTCCTACGAGCAGTACTTC. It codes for CAITEDRGSSYEQYF.

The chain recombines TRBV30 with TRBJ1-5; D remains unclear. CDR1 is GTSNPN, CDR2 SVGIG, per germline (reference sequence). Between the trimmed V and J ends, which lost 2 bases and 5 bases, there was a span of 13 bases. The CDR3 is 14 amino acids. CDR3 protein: CAWSPGRGDQPQHF. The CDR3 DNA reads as TGTGCCTGGAGTCCTGGACGGGGAGATCAGCCCCAGCATTTT. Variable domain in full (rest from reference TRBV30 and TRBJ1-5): SQTIHQWPATLVQPVGSPLSLECTVEGTSNPNLYWYRQAAGRGLQLLFYSVGIGQISSEVPQNLSASRPQDRQFILSSKKLLLSDSGFYLCAWSPGRGDQPQHFGDGTRLSIL.

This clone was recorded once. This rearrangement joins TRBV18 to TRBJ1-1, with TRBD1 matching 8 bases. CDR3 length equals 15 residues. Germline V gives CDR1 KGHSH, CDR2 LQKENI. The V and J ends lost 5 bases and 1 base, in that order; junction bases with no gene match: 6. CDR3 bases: TGTGCCAGCTCAATTGGACAGGGCCGGAACACTGAAGCTTTCTTT. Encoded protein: CASSIGQGRNTEAFF. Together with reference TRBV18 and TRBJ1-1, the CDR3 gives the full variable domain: NAGVMQNPRHLVRRRGQEARLRCSPMKGHSHVYWYRQLPEEGLKFMVYLQKENIIDESGMPKERFSAEFPKEGPSILRIQQVVRGDSAAYFCASSIGQGRNTEAFFGQGTRLTVV.

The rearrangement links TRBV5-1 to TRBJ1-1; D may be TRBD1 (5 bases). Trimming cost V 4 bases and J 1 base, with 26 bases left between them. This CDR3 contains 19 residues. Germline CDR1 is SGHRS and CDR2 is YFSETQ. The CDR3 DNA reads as TGCGCCAGCAGCCGGTGGTCGGGGGTCCCACCACCACCGAACACTGAAGCTTTCTTT. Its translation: CASSRWSGVPPPPNTEAFF.

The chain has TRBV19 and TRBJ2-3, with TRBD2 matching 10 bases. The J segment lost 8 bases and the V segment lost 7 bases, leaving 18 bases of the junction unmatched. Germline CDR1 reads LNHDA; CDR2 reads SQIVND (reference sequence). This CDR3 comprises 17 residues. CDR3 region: CASTPRESGRAEGTQYF. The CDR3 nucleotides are TGTGCCAGTACACCCCGAGAAAGCGGGAGGGCTGAGGGTACGCAGTATTTT.

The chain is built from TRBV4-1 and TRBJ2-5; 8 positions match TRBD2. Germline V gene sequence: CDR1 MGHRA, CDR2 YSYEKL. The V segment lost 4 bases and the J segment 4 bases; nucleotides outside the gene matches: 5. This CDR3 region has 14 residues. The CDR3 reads CASSLGRAGETQYF. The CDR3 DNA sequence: TGCGCCAGCAGCCTCGGGAGGGCCGGAGAGACCCAGTACTTC.

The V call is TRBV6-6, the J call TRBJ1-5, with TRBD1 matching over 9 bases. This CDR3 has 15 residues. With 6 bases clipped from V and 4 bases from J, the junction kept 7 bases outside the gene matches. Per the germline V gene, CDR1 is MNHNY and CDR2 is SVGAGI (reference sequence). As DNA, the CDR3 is TGTGCCAGCAGGGGTCGGACAGGGGAGAATCAGCCCCAGCATTTT. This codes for CASRGRTGENQPQHF.

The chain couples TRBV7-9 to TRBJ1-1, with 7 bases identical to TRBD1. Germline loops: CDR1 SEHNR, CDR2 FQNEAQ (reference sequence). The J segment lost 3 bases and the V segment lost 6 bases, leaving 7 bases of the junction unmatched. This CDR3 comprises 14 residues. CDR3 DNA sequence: TGTGCCAGCAGGCAATCAGGGGGTGACACTGAAGCTTTCTTT. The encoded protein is CASRQSGGDTEAFF.

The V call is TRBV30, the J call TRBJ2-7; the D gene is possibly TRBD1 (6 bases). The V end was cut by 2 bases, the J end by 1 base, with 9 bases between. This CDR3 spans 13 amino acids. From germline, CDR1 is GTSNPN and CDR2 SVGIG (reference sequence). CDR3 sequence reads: CAWSWQGSYEQYF. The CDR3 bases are TGTGCCTGGAGTTGGCAGGGGTCCTACGAGCAGTACTTC.

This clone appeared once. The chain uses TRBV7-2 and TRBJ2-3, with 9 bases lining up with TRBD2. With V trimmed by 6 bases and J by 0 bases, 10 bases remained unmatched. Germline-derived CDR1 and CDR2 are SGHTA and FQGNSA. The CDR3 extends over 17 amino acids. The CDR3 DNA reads TGTGCCAGCAGAACGTCAAGACTAGCGGCTAGCACAGATACGCAGTATTTT. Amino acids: CASRTSRLAASTDTQYF. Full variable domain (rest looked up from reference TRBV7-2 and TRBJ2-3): GAGVSQSPSNKVTEKGKDVELRCDPISGHTALYWYRQSLGQGLEFLIYFQGNSAPDKSGLPSDRFSAERTGGSVSTLTIQRTQQEDSAVYLCASRTSRLAASTDTQYFGPGTRLTVL.

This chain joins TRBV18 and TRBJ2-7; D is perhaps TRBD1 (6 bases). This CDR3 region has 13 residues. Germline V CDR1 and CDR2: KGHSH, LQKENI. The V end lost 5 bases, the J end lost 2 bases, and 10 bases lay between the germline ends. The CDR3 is CASSRDTTYEQYF. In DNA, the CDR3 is TGTGCCAGCTCAAGGGACACCACCTACGAGCAGTACTTC.

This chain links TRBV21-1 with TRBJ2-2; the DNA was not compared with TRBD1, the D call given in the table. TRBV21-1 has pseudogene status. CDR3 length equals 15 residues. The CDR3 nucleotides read TGTGCCACCCTCGGGGACAGGGGGCCCACCGGGGAGCTGTTTTTT. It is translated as CATLGDRGPTGELFF.